This T cell receptor beta chain is from a study of regulatory and conventional T cells in RAG deficiency. General study results and limits: In Omenn syndrome, Treg and Tconv repertoires overlapped >80%. Shannon entropy fell and Simpson indices rose in RAG-deficient patients.

Deletions cut 2 bases from V and 3 bases from J, with 7 bases between. The CDR3 has 13 residues. Per the germline V gene, CDR1 is LGHNT and CDR2 is FRNRAP. The sorted conventional CD4+ T cells were CD25-low and CD127-high, with genomic DNA sequenced. TCRdb's copy holds only in-frame clones and misses some; the assay was immunoSEQ multiplex PCR. The sample lists 20,000 to 25,000 clones, nearly 96% occurring once. As to this clone: The antigen is not known.

This same sample was also taken into another study, of regulatory T cells. That work contributes: The primer mix had 52 TRBV and 13 TRBJ primers.

The receptor was isolated from a human donor in good health. J is TRBJ2-5 and V is TRBV12-5, with a possible D match to TRBD2 (6 bases). Specimen: CD25- CD4+ T cells sorted from blood. The CDR3 DNA sequence: TGTGCTAGTGGTTTGCCGGGAGAAGAGACCCAGTACTTC. Its protein product is CASGLPGEETQYF.